A single sample is the source of the 9 T cell receptor beta chains below, sequenced in a study of blood T cell repertoires in COVID-19. TCRdb's table, derived via immunoSEQ multiplex PCR, lists solely in-frame clones and lacks some. The data contain 450,000 or so clones, less than 95% of them seen just once; the ten biggest clones take up less than 0.75%. Material: PBMCs or T cells enriched from blood (not recorded which). These receptors were taken from a man aged 18 to 35 who had recovered from COVID-19.

The chain couples TRBV4-2 to TRBJ1-1; TRBD1 agrees at 8 bases. The CDR3 extends over 16 amino acids. Unmatched junction bases numbered 12, after V lost 3 bases and J lost 6 bases. Germline loops: CDR1 LGHNA, CDR2 YNFKEQ. The CDR3 nucleotides are TGTGCCAGCAGCCAGATAGGACAGGGAGAAGGCGCTGAAGCTTTCTTT. Translated: CASSQIGQGEGAEAFF.

The rearrangement links TRBV6-5 to TRBJ2-1, with 12 bases matching TRBD2. CDR3 length: 15 amino acids. Germline CDR1 reads MNHEY; CDR2 reads SVGAGI. V gave up 6 bases and J gave up 7 bases; unmatched junction bases: 7. The CDR3 nucleotides read TGTGCCAGCAGACAGACTAGCGGGAGTAGAAATGAGCAGTTCTTC. The encoded protein is CASRQTSGSRNEQFF.

V is TRBV3-1 (or the pseudogene TRBV3-2) and J is TRBJ1-5; 9 nucleotides match TRBD1. J gave up 7 bases and V 0 bases, and 7 bases lay outside the gene matches. The CDR3 has 16 residues. Germline values: CDR1 LGHDT, CDR2 YNNKEL (reference sequence). CDR3 DNA: TGTGCCAGCAGCCAAGATAAGGGACAGGGAGGACAGCCCCAGCATTTT. It codes for CASSQDKGQGGQPQHF.

V usage is TRBV4-1 and J usage is TRBJ2-4, with D perhaps matching TRBD2 (5 bases). From germline, CDR1 is MGHRA and CDR2 YSYEKL. CDR3 size: 15 residues. V was clipped by 4 bases and J by 0 bases, with 10 bases between them. Here the CDR3 DNA reads TGCGCCAGCAGCCCATTGGAGGTAGCCAAAAACATTCAGTACTTC. Translation gives CASSPLEVAKNIQYF.

The genes are TRBV13 and TRBJ1-6; D not certain. The V and J ends lost 3 bases and 2 bases respectively, with 8 bases between them. Germline loops: CDR1 PRHDT, CDR2 FYEKMQ (reference sequence). The CDR3 contains 15 residues. CDR3 nucleotide sequence: TGTGCCAGCAGCTTGGGCCGTGCCTATAATTCACCCCTCCACTTT. Translation: CASSLGRAYNSPLHF.

The chain couples TRBV5-6 to TRBJ2-2; TRBD1 matches at 9 bases. The trim removed 2 bases at V and 7 bases at J, leaving 9 bases unmatched. Germline V gives CDR1 SGHDT, CDR2 YYEEEE. The CDR3 has 16 amino acids. CDR3 bases: TGTGCCAGCAGCTTTTTTGCGACAGGGGGTATCGGGGAGCTGTTTTTT. The encoded protein is CASSFFATGGIGELFF.

The chain couples TRBV7-9 to TRBJ1-6; 7 nucleotides agree with TRBD1. Per the germline V gene, CDR1 is SEHNR and CDR2 is FQNEAQ (reference sequence). The V segment lost 1 base and the J segment 8 bases; nucleotides outside the gene matches: 5. The CDR3 runs to 15 residues. The CDR3 protein is CASSLVGQEDSPLHF. In DNA, the CDR3 is TGTGCCAGCAGCTTAGTAGGACAGGAGGATTCACCCCTCCACTTT. The whole variable domain, filled in from reference TRBV7-9 and TRBJ1-6, reads DTGVSQNPRHKITKRGQNVTFRCDPISEHNRLYWYRQTLGQGPEFLTYFQNEAQLEKSRLLSDRFSAERPKGSFSTLEIQRTEQGDSAMYLCASSLVGQEDSPLHFGNGTRLTVT.

The chain recombines TRBV16 with TRBJ1-4; TRBD1 matches 9 bases. With V trimmed by 8 bases and J by 6 bases, 13 bases remained unmatched. The CDR3 is 16 amino acids. Germline V gene lookup returns CDR1 KGHSY and CDR2 FQNENV. The CDR3 region has the DNA TGTGCCAGCTCCTCTTACCGGGACAGGGAAGATGAAAAACTGTTTTTT. Translation gives CASSSYRDREDEKLFF.

The chain joins TRBV9 to TRBJ1-1, with a weak D call TRBD1 (5 bases). Germline-derived CDR1 and CDR2 are SGDLS and YYNGEE. CDR3 length equals 14 residues. Trimming cost V 3 bases and J 0 bases, with 9 bases left between them. CDR3 coding DNA: TGTGCCAGCAGCGGACAGCCCCTGAACACTGAAGCTTTCTTT. It translates to CASSGQPLNTEAFF.